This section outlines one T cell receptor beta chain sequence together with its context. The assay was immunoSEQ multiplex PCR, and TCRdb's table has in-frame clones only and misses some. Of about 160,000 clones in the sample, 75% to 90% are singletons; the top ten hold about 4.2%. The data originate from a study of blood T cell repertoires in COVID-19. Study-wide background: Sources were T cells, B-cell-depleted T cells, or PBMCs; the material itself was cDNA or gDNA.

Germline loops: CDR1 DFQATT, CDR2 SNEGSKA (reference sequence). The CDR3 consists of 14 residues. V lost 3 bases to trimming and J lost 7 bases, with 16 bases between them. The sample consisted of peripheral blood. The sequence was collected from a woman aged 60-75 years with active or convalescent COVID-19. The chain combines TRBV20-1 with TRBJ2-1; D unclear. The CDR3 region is CSASLASSLNEQFF. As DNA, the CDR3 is TGCAGTGCTAGTTTGGCCTCCTCGCTGAATGAGCAGTTCTTC.